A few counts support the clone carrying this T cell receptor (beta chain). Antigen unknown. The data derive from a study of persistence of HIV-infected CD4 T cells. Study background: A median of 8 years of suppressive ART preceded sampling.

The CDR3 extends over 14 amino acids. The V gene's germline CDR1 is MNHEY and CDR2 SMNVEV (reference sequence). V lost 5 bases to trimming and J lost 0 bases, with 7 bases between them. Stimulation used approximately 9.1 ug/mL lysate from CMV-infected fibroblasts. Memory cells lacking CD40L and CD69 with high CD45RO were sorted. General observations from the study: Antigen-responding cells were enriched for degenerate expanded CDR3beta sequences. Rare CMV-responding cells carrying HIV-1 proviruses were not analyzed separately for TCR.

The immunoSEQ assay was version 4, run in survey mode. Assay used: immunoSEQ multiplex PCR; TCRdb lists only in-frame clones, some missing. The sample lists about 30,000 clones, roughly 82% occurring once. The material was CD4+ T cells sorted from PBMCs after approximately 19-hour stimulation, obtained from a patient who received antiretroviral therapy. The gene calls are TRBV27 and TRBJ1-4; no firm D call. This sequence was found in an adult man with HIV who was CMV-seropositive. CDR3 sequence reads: CASSRQATNEKLFF. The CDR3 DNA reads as TGTGCCAGCAGTCGACAAGCAACTAATGAAAAACTGTTTTTT.